Given below is one TCR beta chain in context. The table lists this clonotype with many counts. What this receptor recognizes is not known. The record has no base qualities; no much larger clone is one base away. V is shortened by 1 base, J by 2 bases, and the region joining them spans 8 bases. Including cysteine and phenylalanine, the CDR3 has 14 amino acids. Only CDR3 DNA is held: 42 bases, read in frame from base 1. CDR1 and CDR2, looked up from the germline V gene (reference sequence), are SEHNR and FQNEAQ. The library was prepared using PCR. TCRdb shows the sequencer as Illumina HiSeq 2500. TCR libraries were prepared with molecular barcoding, using unique molecular identifiers to normalize TCRbeta repertoire quantification. The raw public data were reprocessed by TCRdb itself: fastp quality trimming at Q25, MiXCR clonotype calling, in-frame beta chains only. Each entry merges the rows of one CDR3 protein and shows their most common DNA and genes. The sample yields around 17,000 distinct CDR3 sequences; roughly 5.6% were counted once. The ten largest clones capture around 6.9% of the sample.

The data originate from a study of T-cell reconstitution after alpha-beta-depleted transplantation in children (dated by TCRdb to the mid-2010s). Some background on the complete study: T-cell immune reconstitution after TCRalphabeta/CD19-depleted allogeneic hematopoietic cell transplantation in children was quantitatively tracked in the study by means of TCR repertoire profiling.

What the work shows at the level of the full study, not this receptor alone: The frequencies of hyperexpanded clones fell over the following months, and after one year, T-cell counts and TCRbeta diversity were mostly attributed to newly produced T cells. The high TCRbeta diversity at day 60 in some patients was ascribed to recipient T cells and intrathymic progenitors that had survived conditioning. About two months after transplant, the apparently early recovery of alphabetaT-cell counts reportedly depended on just several hundred clones that had expanded rapidly and came from non-depleted graft cells.

The treatment or condition label on this specimen signifies: allogeneic hematopoietic cell transplantation with graft depleted of TCRalphabeta T cells and CD19 B cells. Transplant recipients were children who received TCRalphabeta/CD19-depleted allogeneic hematopoietic cell grafts. This TCR was recovered from a boy aged 5-17 years with acute lymphoblastic leukemia, due to receive a stem cell transplant. The chain was built from TRBV7-9 and TRBJ1-2; the D gene remains uncertain. Material: PBMCs, obtained before TCRalphabeta/CD19-depleted stem cell transplant. The nucleotides read TGTGCCAGCAGCTTAGGCAGCCCAAACTATGGCTACACCTTC. It translates as CASSLGSPNYGYTF.